One and the same sample provided the 5 T cell receptor beta chains below, sequenced in a study of cytomegalovirus exposure and HLA in healthy donors. The PCR contained 60 Vbeta and 13 Jbeta primers. Sequenced by immunoSEQ multiplex PCR; TCRdb stores in-frame clones only, minus some. This sample yields about 200,000 clones, of which 70% to 85% are seen a single time; roughly 3.6% belongs to the top ten. Sequencing input: PBMCs. The source is a man in his forties or fifties in good health and CMV-seropositive.

The chain combines TRBV9 with TRBJ1-4; 10 bases fit TRBD1. V gave up 3 bases and J gave up 7 bases; unmatched junction bases: 6. This CDR3 comprises 15 residues. The germline gives CDR1 SGDLS, CDR2 YYNGEE. CDR3 nucleotides: TGTGCCAGCAGCGAGTCCGGGACAGGGGTTGAAAAACTGTTTTTT. Protein product: CASSESGTGVEKLFF.

The gene calls are TRBV7-3 and TRBJ1-2, with 8 bases fitting TRBD1. With 5 bases clipped from V and 5 bases from J, the junction kept 16 bases outside the gene matches. The CDR3 runs 17 residues. Germline CDR1 reads SGHTA; CDR2 reads FQGTGA. As DNA, the CDR3 is TGTGCCAGCAGCCTCCTCCCCGGGAGGACAGGGAATTATGGCTACACCTTC. This gives the protein CASSLLPGRTGNYGYTF.

The CDR3 is CASSFDRGMEQYF. The CDR3 DNA sequence: TGTGCCAGCAGCTTCGACAGGGGAATGGAGCAGTACTTC. The rearrangement links TRBV7-6 to TRBJ2-7; 8 bases line up with TRBD1. The CDR3 is made up of 13 amino acids. Germline V CDR1 and CDR2: SGHVS, FNYEAQ. The V gene end was trimmed by 3 bases and the J gene end by 7 bases; junction bases not matched to a gene: 5.

This clone was seen only once. Germline and junction disagree at one end, which may indicate a read error. The genes are TRBV6-1 and TRBJ2-3; 10 nucleotides line up with TRBD2. This CDR3 has 17 amino acids. Germline V lookup: CDR1 MNHNS, CDR2 SASEGT. In DNA, the CDR3 is TGTGCCATCAGTGAAAGCGGGAGGGCCCACTCGACCGATACGCAGTATTTT. It is translated as CAISESGRAHSTDTQYF.

The V gene is TRBV7-9, the J gene TRBJ2-5, with 12 bases that match TRBD2. This CDR3 has 17 residues. The germline CDR1 and CDR2 sequences are SEHNR and FQNEAQ (reference sequence). With V trimmed by 5 bases and J by 3 bases, 10 bases remained unmatched. CDR3 DNA sequence: TGTGCCAGCAGCCAGAGGTTGCTAGCGGGGGGGGAAGAGACCCAGTACTTC. This sequence encodes CASSQRLLAGGEETQYF.